The text below deals with one TCR beta chain. Its antigen is unknown. The sample comes from a study of blood T cells in healthy people across ages. Findings and limits, study-wide: There were more naive CD4+ cells and higher diversity in long-lived donors than in aged donors. Age showed a roughly linear inverse relationship with TCR beta diversity per million T cells.

Next came a second PCR, run for roughly 7 to 12 cycles, which used a sample-barcoded 5' primer along with a J-beta primer mix. Each cDNA molecule was tagged by a template-switch adaptor that had 12 random nucleotides. TCRdb processed the 5' RACE reads anew with MiXCR; each CDR3 protein has one entry. The sample records hundreds of thousands of distinct CDR3 sequences, roughly a quarter being singletons. The germline V and J ends were trimmed by 0 bases and 5 bases, with 4 bases remaining between them. Germline assignment: CDR1 MNHEY and CDR2 SVGAGI. There are 13 residues in the CDR3. The sample was also reused in another study, on T cells of mothers and their children. That investigation notes: Donation involved three healthy Caucasian mothers and the six children that they had.

The sequenced sample was blood. The chain carries TRBV6-5 and TRBJ1-4; no clear D. This TCR came from a boy younger than 10 in good health. CDR3 sequence reads: CASSYSNNEKLFF. CDR3 DNA sequence: TGTGCCAGCAGTTACTCGAACAATGAAAAACTGTTTTTT.